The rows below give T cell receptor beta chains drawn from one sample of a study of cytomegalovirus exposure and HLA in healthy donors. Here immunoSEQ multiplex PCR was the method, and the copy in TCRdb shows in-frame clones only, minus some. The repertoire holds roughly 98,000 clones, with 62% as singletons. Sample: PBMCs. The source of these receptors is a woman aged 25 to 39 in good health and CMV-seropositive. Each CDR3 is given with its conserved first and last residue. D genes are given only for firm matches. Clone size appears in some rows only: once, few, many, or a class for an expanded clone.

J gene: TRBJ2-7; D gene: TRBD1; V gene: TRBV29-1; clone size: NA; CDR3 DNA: TGCAGCGTTGACGGACAGGGTAAAGACGAGCAGTACTTC; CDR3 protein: CSVDGQGKDEQYF
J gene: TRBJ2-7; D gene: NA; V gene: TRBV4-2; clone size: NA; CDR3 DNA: TGTGCCAGCAGCCAAGAAGCCATGAAGAGGTACGAGCAGTACTTC; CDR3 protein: CASSQEAMKRYEQYF
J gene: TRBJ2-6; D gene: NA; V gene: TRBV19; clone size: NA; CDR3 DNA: TGTGCCAGTAACAATCGGGGCTCTGGGGCCAACGTCCTGACTTTC; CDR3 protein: CASNNRGSGANVLTF
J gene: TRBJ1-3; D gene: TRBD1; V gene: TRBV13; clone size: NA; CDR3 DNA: TGTGCCAGCAGCACCGGGACAGGGGAGGATGCAAACACCATATATTTT; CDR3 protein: CASSTGTGEDANTIYF
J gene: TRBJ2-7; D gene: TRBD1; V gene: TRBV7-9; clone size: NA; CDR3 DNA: TGTTCCAGCAGCTGGGCCGGGACAGTAGTCTACGAGCAGTACTTC; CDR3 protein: CSSSWAGTVVYEQYF
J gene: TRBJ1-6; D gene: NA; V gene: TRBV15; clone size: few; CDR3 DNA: TGTGCCACCAGCAGGTCTGGCCCTCCTGATTCACCCCTCCACTTT; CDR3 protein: CATSRSGPPDSPLHF
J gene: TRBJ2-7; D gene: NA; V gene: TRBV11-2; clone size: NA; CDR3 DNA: TGTGCCAGCAGCTTAGCCCCAATCGAGCAGTACTTC; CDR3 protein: CASSLAPIEQYF
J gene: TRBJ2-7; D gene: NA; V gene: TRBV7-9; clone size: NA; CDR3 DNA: TGTGCCAGCAGCTTTTCCCGACTAGGGAGCGAGCAGTACTTC; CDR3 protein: CASSFSRLGSEQYF
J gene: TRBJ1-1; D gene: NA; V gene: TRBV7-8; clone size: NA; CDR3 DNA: TGTGCCAGCACCAAAGTGGCACCAGGCGAAGCTTTCTTT; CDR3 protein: CASTKVAPGEAFF
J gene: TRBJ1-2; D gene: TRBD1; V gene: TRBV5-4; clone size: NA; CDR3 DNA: TGTGCCAGCAACTTCCTCGGGACAGGGAATGGCTACACCTTC; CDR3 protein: CASNFLGTGNGYTF
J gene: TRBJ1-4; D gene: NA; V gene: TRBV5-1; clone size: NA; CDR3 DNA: TGCGCCAGCAGCTTGGTGTATGGGGGGGCAACTAATGAAAAACTGTTTTTT; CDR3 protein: CASSLVYGGATNEKLFF
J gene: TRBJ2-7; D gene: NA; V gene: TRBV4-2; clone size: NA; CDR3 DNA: TGTGCCAGCAGCCAGGATCCCGGAGGCTACGAGCAGTACTTC; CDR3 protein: CASSQDPGGYEQYF
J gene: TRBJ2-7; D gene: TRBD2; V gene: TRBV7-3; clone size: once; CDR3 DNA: TGTGCCAGCAGCTTAGGGCCGGGGGGGACCGATCCCTACGAGCAGTACTTC; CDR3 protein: CASSLGPGGTDPYEQYF
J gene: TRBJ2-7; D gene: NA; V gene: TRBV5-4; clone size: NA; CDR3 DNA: TGTGCCAGCAGCTCATCCTACGAGCAGTACTTC; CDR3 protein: CASSSSYEQYF
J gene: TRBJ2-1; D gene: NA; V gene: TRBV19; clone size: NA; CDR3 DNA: TGTGCCAGTAGTGTCCCGACAGGCCCGAAATTCAATGAGCAGTTCTTC; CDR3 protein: CASSVPTGPKFNEQFF
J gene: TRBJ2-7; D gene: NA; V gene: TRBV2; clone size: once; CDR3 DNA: TGTGCCAGCCTACCAGGATCCTTCTACGAGCAGTACTTC; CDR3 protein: CASLPGSFYEQYF
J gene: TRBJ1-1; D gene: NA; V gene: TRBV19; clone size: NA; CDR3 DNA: TGTGCCAGTAGTATAGGATCGGGGGGCGTCACTGAAGCTTTCTTT; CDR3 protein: CASSIGSGGVTEAFF
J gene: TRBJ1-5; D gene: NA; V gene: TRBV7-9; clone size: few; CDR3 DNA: TGTGCCAGCAGCTTAGCCCCCTCGGGGCCCCAGCATTTT; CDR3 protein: CASSLAPSGPQHF
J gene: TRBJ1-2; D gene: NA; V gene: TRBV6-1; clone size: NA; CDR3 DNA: TGTGCCAGCAGTGAAGGTCCGGTGACAGGCGGCTATGGCTACACCTTC; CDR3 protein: CASSEGPVTGGYGYTF
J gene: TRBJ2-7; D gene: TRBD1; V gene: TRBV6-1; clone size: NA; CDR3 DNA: TGTGCCAGCAGAGAACCGGGGACAGGGTACGAGCAGTACTTC; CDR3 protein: CASREPGTGYEQYF
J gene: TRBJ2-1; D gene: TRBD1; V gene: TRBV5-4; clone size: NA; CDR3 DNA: TGTGCCAGCAGCTTGAAGGGGGCGTTCTACAATGAGCAGTTCTTC; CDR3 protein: CASSLKGAFYNEQFF
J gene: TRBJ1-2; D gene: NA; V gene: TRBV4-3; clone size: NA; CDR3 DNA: TGCGCCAGCAGCCAAGACCAGGCGCGGGGCTACCCCTTC; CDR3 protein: CASSQDQARGYPF